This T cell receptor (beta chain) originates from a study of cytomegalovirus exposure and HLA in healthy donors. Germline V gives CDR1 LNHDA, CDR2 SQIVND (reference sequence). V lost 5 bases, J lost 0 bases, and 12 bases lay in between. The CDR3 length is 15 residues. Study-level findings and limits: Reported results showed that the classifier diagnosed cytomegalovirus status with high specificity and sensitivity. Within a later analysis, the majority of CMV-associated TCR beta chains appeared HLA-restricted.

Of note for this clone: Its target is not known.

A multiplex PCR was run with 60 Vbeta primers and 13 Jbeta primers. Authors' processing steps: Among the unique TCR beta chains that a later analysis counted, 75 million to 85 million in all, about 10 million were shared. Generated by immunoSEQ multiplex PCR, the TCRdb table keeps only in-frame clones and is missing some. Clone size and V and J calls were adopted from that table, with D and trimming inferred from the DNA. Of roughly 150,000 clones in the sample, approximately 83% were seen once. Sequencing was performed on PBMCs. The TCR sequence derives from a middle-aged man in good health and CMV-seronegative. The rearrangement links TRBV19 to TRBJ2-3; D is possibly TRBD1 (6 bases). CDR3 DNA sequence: TGTGCCAGTAGTGCCGACAGGTCTAGCACAGATACGCAGTATTTT. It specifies CASSADRSSTDTQYF.